The clone carrying this TCR beta chain has a handful of counts. Its antigen is not identified. Each donor was a healthy Caucasian. The sample originates from a study of identical twins. A universal primer site was created by template switching, with the cDNA bearing unique molecular identifiers. TCRdb re-analysed the 5' RACE reads in MiXCR, keeping a single row per CDR3 protein. The top ten clones hold around 0.25% of a sample with roughly 1.6 million distinct CDR3 sequences, under 35% of them seen once. The length of the CDR3 is 13 residues. V lost 4 bases to trimming and J lost 10 bases; unmatched junction nucleotides: 7. Germline CDR1 is DFQATT and CDR2 is SNEGSKA (reference sequence). Findings and limits, study-wide: Low generation-probability sequences were in excess among twin-shared out-of-frame alpha sequences. There were fewer insertions in abundant cord blood beta clonotypes, but memory repertoires showed no such pattern.

This TCR derives from a newborn girl in good health. The chain employs TRBV20-1 and TRBJ1-6; 7 bases are shared with TRBD1. Sequences were obtained from cord blood. This CDR3 reads CSATMDRPSPLHF. The CDR3 coding sequence is TGCAGTGCTACAATGGACAGGCCCTCACCCCTCCACTTT.